These 30 T cell receptor beta chains were all obtained from the same sample, sequenced in a study of T cells in Graves' hyperthyroidism and ophthalmopathy. Amplification yielded TCR beta CDR3 regions, with RNA transcripts as the source. A set of HTBI primers served as the primers for a first-round RT-PCR of the TCR CDR3. TCRdb reprocessed the multiplex PCR reads via MiXCR and lists one record per CDR3 protein. The sample records 300,000 to 400,000 distinct CDR3 sequences, about 14% being singletons. Sequencing was performed on blood. Source of these receptors: a woman in her 30s with Graves' ophthalmopathy.

This clonotype occurred many times. The rearrangement links TRBV5-5 to TRBJ1-2; 8 bases align to TRBD1. The CDR3 is 14 amino acids. V trimming: 5 bases; J trimming: 4 bases; junction bases outside the gene matches: 7. Germline lookup yields CDR1 SGHKS and CDR2 YYEKEE (reference sequence). The DNA of the CDR3 is TGTGCCAGCAGATGGACAGGGCGGAGCTATGGCTACACCTTC. As protein: CASRWTGRSYGYTF.

This clonotype was recorded many times. The rearrangement joins TRBV11-2 to TRBJ2-3; the D is unclear. From germline, CDR1 is SGHAT and CDR2 FQNNGV. CDR3 length: 14 residues. Trimming took off 4 bases at V and 6 bases at J, with 14 bases between the two ends. In DNA form, the CDR3 reads TGTGCCAGCAGCTACGAGTCGGGTTCGGATACGCAGTATTTT. This sequence encodes CASSYESGSDTQYF.

The table lists this clonotype with many counts. The chain uses TRBV6-2 or TRBV6-3 and TRBJ2-3, with 9 bases that match TRBD2. V lost 2 bases and J lost 6; bases outside the gene matches: 0. The V gene's germline CDR1 is MNHEY and CDR2 SVGEGT. The CDR3 runs 13 residues. The chain's CDR3 is CASSYAGGDTQYF. Here the CDR3 DNA reads TGTGCCAGCAGTTACGCGGGAGGGGATACGCAGTATTTT.

This clonotype showed up many times. The chain carries TRBV7-6 and TRBJ2-3; a weak D match, TRBD1 (6 bases). Germline values: CDR1 SGHVS, CDR2 FNYEAQ. V lost 1 base, J lost 1 base, and 15 bases lay in between. The length of the CDR3 is 17 residues. This CDR3 is CASSLDTQGYGTDTQYF. CDR3 in DNA: TGTGCCAGCAGCTTAGACACACAGGGATATGGCACAGATACGCAGTATTTT.

This clonotype was recorded at least ten times. The chain employs TRBV20-1 and TRBJ2-7, with D perhaps being TRBD1 or TRBD2 (5 bases each). The CDR3 is 13 residues long. Trimming pared 6 bases from V and 2 bases from J, leaving 14 bases between. Germline assignment: CDR1 DFQATT and CDR2 SNEGSKA (reference sequence). This chain's CDR3 is CSAYGGNTYEQYF. The CDR3 bases are TGCAGTGCCTATGGGGGAAACACCTACGAGCAGTACTTC.

This clonotype appeared many times. The chain uses TRBV10-3 and TRBJ2-1, with TRBD1 matching 8 bases. Germline V gives CDR1 ENHRY, CDR2 SYGVKD. The CDR3 is 15 residues long. The ends lost 7 bases at V and 6 bases at J; junction bases unmatched: 11. The CDR3 sequence: CAIMRTGSPGNEQFF. The CDR3 nucleotides are TGTGCCATCATGCGGACAGGGAGTCCAGGCAATGAGCAGTTCTTC.

This clonotype was seen repeatedly, ten times or more. The rearrangement links TRBV28 to TRBJ1-1; D remains ambiguous. The CDR3 spans 12 residues. V shed 4 bases and J shed 6 bases, with 9 bases lying between them. The V gene's germline CDR1 is MDHEN and CDR2 SYDVKM. The CDR3 DNA is TGTGCCAGCAGTTCGGAAATATCTGAAGCTTTCTTT. It is translated as CASSSEISEAFF.

This clonotype was seen ten or more times. The DNA of the CDR3 is TGTGCCAGCAGTCGGTTGGGGAACACTGAAGCTTTCTTT. It is translated as CASSRLGNTEAFF. J is TRBJ1-1 and V is TRBV28, with D unresolved. Trimming removed 5 bases from V and 1 base from J, with 8 bases in between. This CDR3 is built from 13 residues. Germline loops: CDR1 MDHEN, CDR2 SYDVKM.

This clonotype was picked up many times. The genes are TRBV12-3 or TRBV12-4 and TRBJ1-2; 7 bases line up with TRBD1. Trimming cost V 5 bases and J 6 bases; bases outside gene matches: 9. CDR3 length: 14 amino acids. The CDR3 is CASSRTGGGDGYTF. The CDR3 bases are TGTGCCAGCAGTCGGACAGGCGGCGGGGATGGCTACACCTTC.

At least ten counts were recorded for this clonotype. This chain uses TRBV2 with TRBJ1-2; D is ambiguous. This CDR3 spans 11 amino acids. CDR1 is SNHLY, CDR2 FYNNEI, per germline. V lost 3 bases and J 10 bases, leaving 9 bases between the germline ends. The CDR3 is CASSEIMVYTF. DNA of the CDR3: TGTGCCAGCAGTGAGATAATGGTCTACACCTTC.

This clonotype has ten or more counts. The chain employs TRBV7-9 and TRBJ2-7, with D tentatively TRBD2 (5 bases). The length of the CDR3 is 12 residues. Trimming stripped 5 bases from V and 4 bases from J, with 9 bases between. Germline-derived CDR1 and CDR2 are SEHNR and FQNEAQ (reference sequence). CDR3 protein: CASSPGEYEQYF. The CDR3 DNA reads as TGTGCCAGCAGCCCCGGGGAGTACGAGCAGTACTTC.

This clonotype came up many times. The V gene is TRBV27, the J gene TRBJ2-2; TRBD1 might be the D (6 bases). Germline CDR1 is MNHEY and CDR2 is SMNVEV (reference sequence). Trimming shortened V by 3 bases and J by 7 bases, and 9 bases separated the two germline ends. The CDR3 loop spans 13 amino acids. The CDR3 protein is CASSFRGGGELFF. The CDR3 coding sequence is TGTGCCAGCAGTTTCAGGGGTGGCGGGGAGCTGTTTTTT.

This clonotype was counted ten times or more. This CDR3 is CASSLGEGAYEQYF. The CDR3 coding sequence is TGTGCCAGCAGCTTAGGAGAGGGGGCGTACGAGCAGTACTTC. V and J are TRBV11-2 and TRBJ2-7, with 7 positions matching TRBD1. The junction had 4 bases not matched to a gene; V was cut back by 1 base and J by 4 bases. The CDR3 loop spans 14 amino acids. Germline assignment: CDR1 SGHAT and CDR2 FQNNGV.

This clonotype occurred many times. The chain couples TRBV28 to TRBJ2-3, with D possibly matching TRBD1 (6 bases). The germline V gene encodes CDR1 MDHEN and CDR2 SYDVKM. The CDR3 runs 15 residues. V was cut by 8 bases and J by 2 bases, with 17 bases left in between. This chain's CDR3 is CASHLDRSVTDTQYF. The CDR3 DNA sequence: TGTGCCAGCCACCTCGACAGGTCTGTCACAGATACGCAGTATTTT.

This clonotype was detected many times. V gene TRBV20-1 combines with J gene TRBJ2-7; D is ambiguous. The V end lost 1 base, the J end lost 6 bases, and 16 bases lay between the germline ends. The CDR3 contains 14 residues. Germline loops: CDR1 DFQATT, CDR2 SNEGSKA (reference sequence). The CDR3 nucleotides read TGCAGTGCTAGAGGAGTCCGGGCGGATCCCGAGCAGTACTTC. It is translated as CSARGVRADPEQYF.

The chain recombines TRBV5-1 with TRBJ1-2; the match to TRBD1 covers 7 bases. Germline values: CDR1 SGHRS, CDR2 YFSETQ. The CDR3 is 13 amino acids. Trimming at V came to 2 bases and at J to 8 bases, leaving 6 bases not matched to a gene. DNA for the CDR3: TGCGCCAGCAGCTTTAACAGGGGAGGAGGCTACACCTTC. It translates to CASSFNRGGGYTF.

This clonotype has at least ten counts. The chain carries TRBV2 and TRBJ2-1; a weak D match, TRBD1 (6 bases). This CDR3 has 14 residues. V shed 6 bases and J shed 3 bases, with 12 bases lying between them. Germline V CDR1 and CDR2: SNHLY, FYNNEI. The CDR3: CASRSQGHYNEQFF. The CDR3 DNA reads as TGTGCCAGCAGGTCCCAGGGGCACTACAATGAGCAGTTCTTC. Full variable domain (rest looked up from reference TRBV2 and TRBJ2-1): EPEVTQTPSHQVTQMGQEVILRCVPISNHLYFYWYRQILGQKVEFLVSFYNNEISEKSEIFDDQFSVERPDGSNFTLKIRSTKLEDSAMYFCASRSQGHYNEQFFGPGTRLTVL.

This clonotype was counted at least ten times. The CDR3 DNA reads TGTGCCAGCAGCTTAACTAGCGGGGGGGCCTCCGAGACCCAGTACTTC. Encoded protein: CASSLTSGGASETQYF. The V and J genes are TRBV7-2 and TRBJ2-5; 13 positions agree with TRBD2. The CDR3 loop spans 16 amino acids. Unmatched junction bases numbered 5, after V lost 2 bases and J lost 5 bases. The V gene's germline CDR1 is SGHTA and CDR2 FQGNSA.

The chain joins TRBV20-1 to TRBJ1-1; 8 bases line up with TRBD1. The CDR3 has 18 amino acids. Losses at the gene ends were 3 bases for V and 1 base for J; bases not matched to a gene: 16. Looked up from germline, CDR1 is DFQATT and CDR2 is SNEGSKA (reference sequence). The DNA for the CDR3 is TGCAGTGCTAGGGGGGGTTGGGCAGGGGGCAGGCGGAACACTGAAGCTTTCTTT. Encoded protein: CSARGGWAGGRRNTEAFF.

In its sample, this clonotype was seen many times. The CDR3 spells CASSQVGQEGNEQFF. The CDR3 bases are TGTGCCAGCAGTCAGGTGGGACAGGAAGGCAATGAGCAGTTCTTC. The genes are TRBV6-1 and TRBJ2-1; 8 nucleotides agree with TRBD1. The CDR3 sequence is 15 residues long. J was trimmed by 6 bases and V by 5 bases; bases with no gene match: 9. Germline assignment: CDR1 MNHNS and CDR2 SASEGT.

There are many counts of this clonotype. The chain employs TRBV29-1 and TRBJ2-7, with a possible D match to TRBD1 (6 bases). The germline CDR1 and CDR2 sequences are SQVTM and ANQGSEA. The CDR3 spans 12 residues. V lost 6 bases and J 5 bases, leaving 14 bases between the germline ends. DNA for the CDR3: TGCAGCGTCGCAACCTACAGGGACGAGCAGTACTTC. Its protein is CSVATYRDEQYF.

This clonotype has at least ten counts. The rearrangement joins TRBV24-1 to TRBJ1-2, with 11 bases fitting TRBD1. The V gene's germline CDR1 is KGHDR and CDR2 SFDVKD. J was trimmed by 3 bases and V by 9 bases; bases with no gene match: 2. The CDR3 extends over 13 amino acids. DNA for the CDR3: TGTGCCACCGGGGACAGGGGGGACTATGGCTACACCTTC. This gives the protein CATGDRGDYGYTF.

In its sample, this clonotype was seen many times. The chain joins TRBV12-3 or TRBV12-4 to TRBJ1-1; D possibly corresponds to TRBD1 (5 bases). Trimming removed 5 bases at V and 6 bases at J, with 10 bases between. CDR3 length equals 12 residues. The CDR3 nucleotides read TGTGCCAGCAGTGCTGACAGCGCTGAAGCTTTCTTT. Residues: CASSADSAEAFF.

This clonotype was detected a few times. The chain links TRBV9 to TRBJ2-1; 10 nucleotides align to TRBD2. The J segment lost 9 bases and the V segment lost 0 bases, leaving 3 bases of the junction unmatched. The germline V gene has CDR1 SGDLS and CDR2 YYNGEE. The CDR3 is made up of 14 amino acids. The CDR3 DNA reads as TGTGCCAGCAGCGTAGCCCTAGCGGGGGCTGAGCAGTTCTTC. It translates to CASSVALAGAEQFF.

Many counts were recorded for this clonotype. The V call is TRBV28, the J call TRBJ2-3; 7 bases align to TRBD2. V trimming: 7 bases; J trimming: 1 base; junction bases outside the gene matches: 8. CDR3 length: 15 amino acids. Germline-derived CDR1 and CDR2 are MDHEN and SYDVKM. The DNA for the CDR3 is TGTGCCAGCAAGGTTGAAACTAGCGGCACAGATACGCAGTATTTT. Protein product: CASKVETSGTDTQYF.

There are a few counts of this clonotype. The chain has TRBV7-9 and TRBJ2-5; D is unclear. V lost 3 bases and J 4 bases, leaving 18 bases between the germline ends. Germline loops: CDR1 SEHNR, CDR2 FQNEAQ (reference sequence). The CDR3 runs 16 residues. CDR3 bases: TGTGCCAGCAGCTTCAAAGACGGGCGACATCCAGAGACCCAGTACTTC. Amino acids: CASSFKDGRHPETQYF.

This clonotype has at least ten counts. This chain uses TRBV7-2 with TRBJ2-5, with no clear D. The CDR3 runs to 14 residues. Per germline, CDR1 SGHTA and CDR2 FQGNSA. Deletions cut 5 bases from V and 1 base from J, with 11 bases between. Here the CDR3 reads CASSLGTFQETQYF. The CDR3 coding sequence is TGTGCCAGCAGCCTTGGAACCTTCCAAGAGACCCAGTACTTC.

As concerns this clonotype: Being one base from a much bigger clone, this may be a read error. The chain recombines TRBV28 with TRBJ2-5; no reliable D call. Judging by the DNA end, TRBJ2-1 fits better; the J call may be wrong. The CDR3 has 15 amino acids. Germline CDR1 is MDHEN and CDR2 is SYDVKM. CDR3 DNA sequence: TGTGCCAGCAGTTTAGAAGCGCTCAAGCAAGAGACCCAGTTCTTC. Translating gives CASSLEALKQETQFF.

The chain combines TRBV4-2 with TRBJ2-2; TRBD2 agrees at 16 bases. Germline CDR1 and CDR2: LGHNA and YNFKEQ. V lost 5 bases and J lost 5; bases outside the gene matches: 5. The CDR3 runs to 17 residues. CDR3 DNA sequence: TGTGCCAGCAGCTACGGGACTAGCGGGGGGGATACCGGGGAGCTGTTTTTT. Translating gives CASSYGTSGGDTGELFF.

This clonotype was picked up a small number of times. The chain has TRBV3-1 and TRBJ2-3; D may be TRBD2 (6 bases). The CDR3 runs to 16 residues. Per germline, CDR1 LGHDT and CDR2 YNNKEL (reference sequence). Trimming cost V 0 bases and J 0 bases, with 10 bases left between them. In DNA form, the CDR3 reads TGTGCCAGCAGCCAAGACGCGGGGAATAGCACAGATACGCAGTATTTT. Its protein is CASSQDAGNSTDTQYF.